This TCR beta chain was found in a study of T cell changes during pregnancy in multiple sclerosis. The germline gives CDR1 SGDLS, CDR2 YYNGEE. V shed 3 bases and J 3 bases; nucleotides not matched to a gene: 3. The CDR3 has 16 amino acids. Libraries were prepared by immunoSEQ multiplex PCR; TCRdb keeps only in-frame clonotypes and omits some of them. The data hold over 12,000 clones, with 65% to 90% observed a single time. Material: CD8+ T cells from peripheral blood mononuclear cells, obtained in the first trimester of pregnancy. The TCR comes from a female donor with multiple sclerosis, enrolled in a pregnancy study. J is TRBJ2-1 and V is TRBV9, with TRBD2 matching over 13 bases. The CDR3 reads CASSGLAGGNYNEQFF. CDR3 DNA: TGTGCCAGCAGCGGACTAGCGGGAGGTAACTACAATGAGCAGTTCTTC.